These 26 T cell receptor beta chains originate from one sample sequenced in a study of immune characterization of retroperitoneal liposarcoma. TCRdb re-called the PCR reads with MiXCR, one entry per CDR3 protein. The table records more than 8,000 distinct CDR3 sequences, 35% to 45% of them present only once. Sample: tumor tissue. The receptors originated from a male donor with retroperitoneal liposarcoma.

In this sample, this clonotype is medium-sized. This chain connects TRBV6-1 to TRBJ2-1, with 9 bases lining up with TRBD2. V trimming: 6 bases; J trimming: 3 bases; junction bases outside the gene matches: 9. This CDR3 spans 16 amino acids. CDR1 MNHNS and CDR2 SASEGT come from the germline V gene. As DNA, the CDR3 is TGTGCCAGCAGCTTGGAGCGGGGGGAATACTACAATGAGCAGTTCTTC. Amino acids: CASSLERGEYYNEQFF.

As regards this clonotype: This could be a read error, since a much larger clone is one nucleotide away. CDR3 sequence reads: CASSEEGHRQGIDEQFF. As DNA, the CDR3 is TGTGCCAGCAGTGAAGAAGGCCATAGACAGGGGATTGACGAGCAGTTCTTC. V gene TRBV6-5 combines with J gene TRBJ2-1; TRBD1 matches 8 bases. J was trimmed by 10 bases and V by 5 bases; bases with no gene match: 19. This CDR3 has 17 residues. Germline loops: CDR1 MNHEY, CDR2 SVGAGI.

This chain uses TRBV10-3 with TRBJ2-5; 8 bases map to TRBD2. With the DNA end fitting TRBJ2-7 better, the J assignment may be wrong. Germline V gene data show CDR1 as ENHRY and CDR2 as SYGVKD. The CDR3 runs 11 residues. CDR3 protein: CASTSEYEQYF. DNA of the CDR3: TGTGCCTCGACTAGCGAGTACGAGCAGTACTTC.

This clonotype is medium-sized (0.01 to 0.1%). The chain joins TRBV7-6 to TRBJ2-3, with TRBD2 matching 11 bases. The CDR3 totals 20 residues. Germline V gene data show CDR1 as SGHVS and CDR2 as FNYEAQ. V lost 0 bases, J lost 3 bases, and 14 bases stayed unmatched. CDR3 bases: TGTGCCAGCAGCTTAGCCGTTAGCGGGGGGGTTAAGCAGGGTACAGATACGCAGTATTTT. Its protein is CASSLAVSGGVKQGTDTQYF. Full variable domain (rest looked up from reference TRBV7-6 and TRBJ2-3): GAGVSQSPRYKVTKRGQDVALRCDPISGHVSLYWYRQALGQGPEFLTYFNYEAQQDKSGLPNDRFSAERPEGSISTLTIQRTEQRDSAMYRCASSLAVSGGVKQGTDTQYFGPGTRLTVL.

The chain uses TRBV6-5 and TRBJ2-1; D gene ambiguous. V was cut by 7 bases and J by 13 bases, with 26 bases left in between. CDR1 is MNHEY, CDR2 SVGAGI, per germline. CDR3 length: 15 residues. Here the CDR3 DNA reads TGTGCCAGCATCCCCTTTGCGAGCTACCAAGAGACCCAGTTCTTC. Amino acid sequence: CASIPFASYQETQFF.

This clonotype is categorized as medium-sized (0.01 to 0.1%). The V gene is TRBV6-1, the J gene TRBJ2-1; D is unresolved. The DNA end lines up better with TRBJ2-7; the J call may be wrong. The germline gives CDR1 MNHNS, CDR2 SASEGT. The CDR3 loop spans 11 amino acids. CDR3 in amino acids: CAASHFYEQYF. In nucleotides, the CDR3 is TGTGCCGCCAGCCATTTCTACGAGCAGTACTTC.

This chain joins TRBV6-6 and TRBJ2-1; 7 positions agree with TRBD1. This CDR3 contains 13 residues. Trimming cost V 7 bases and J 10 bases; bases outside gene matches: 10. CDR1 is MNHNY, CDR2 SVGAGI, per germline (reference sequence). The DNA for the CDR3 is TGTGCCAGCACTCCCGAGGGGGCCTACGAGCAGTTCTTC. It specifies CASTPEGAYEQFF.

This clonotype was detected only a few times. V is TRBV7-2 and J is TRBJ1-5; D remains unclear. Germline CDR1 SGHTA, CDR2 FQGNSA. The CDR3 spans 15 residues. The V gene lost 5 bases and the J gene lost 5 bases, with 16 bases spanning the gap. The CDR3 sequence is CASSPRHRADQPQHF. Written as DNA, the CDR3 is TGTGCCAGCAGCCCCCGCCATCGGGCGGATCAGCCCCAGCATTTT.

The J gene is TRBJ1-1, the V gene TRBV6-1; D may be TRBD1 (5 bases). This CDR3 spans 15 amino acids. V lost 1 base to trimming and J lost 1 base, with 10 bases between them. From germline, CDR1 is MNHNS and CDR2 SASEGT. The CDR3 loop is CASSEEIGANTEAFF. CDR3 sequence (DNA): TGTGCCAGCAGTGAAGAGATAGGGGCGAACACTGAAGCTTTCTTT.

The chain uses TRBV7-6 and TRBJ2-1; no firm D call. The end of the DNA fits TRBJ2-5 better, so the J call may be wrong. Germline CDR1 and CDR2: SGHVS and FNYEAQ. CDR3 length equals 14 residues. CDR3 DNA sequence: TGTGCCAGCAGCCCAACGGAGATACAAGAGACCCAGTACTTC. As protein: CASSPTEIQETQYF.

Judged by abundance, this clonotype is medium-sized. The V call is TRBV7-2, the J call TRBJ2-3, with 11 bases identical to TRBD2. The V and J ends lost 5 bases and 5 bases, in that order; junction bases with no gene match: 3. The CDR3 sequence is 14 residues long. Per the germline V gene, CDR1 is SGHTA and CDR2 is FQGNSA. CDR3 sequence: CASSLGLAGDTQYF. In DNA form, the CDR3 reads TGTGCCAGCAGCCTTGGACTAGCGGGAGATACGCAGTATTTT.

Sample share makes this clonotype medium-sized. The V and J genes are TRBV6-1 and TRBJ2-1, with D maybe TRBD1 (5 bases). The end of the DNA aligns better with TRBJ2-7, so the J call may be wrong. CDR1 is MNHNS and CDR2 is SASEGT in the germline V gene. The CDR3 runs 13 residues. The CDR3: CASSTLRGAEQYF. The CDR3 DNA follows: TGTGCCAGCAGCACGTTAAGGGGTGCGGAGCAGTACTTC.

This CDR3 reads CASSLRPLFEQFF. The DNA of the CDR3 is TGTGCCAGCAGCTTACGCCCTCTGTTCGAGCAGTTCTTC. J is TRBJ2-3 and V is TRBV7-2; D call uncertain. TRBJ2-1 matches the DNA end more closely, so the J call is doubtful. This CDR3 contains 13 residues. CDR1 and CDR2 (germline): SGHTA, FQGNSA.

As regards this clonotype: The junction shows a germline mismatch at one end, possibly a read error. The V and J genes are TRBV7-2 and TRBJ2-1; TRBD2 might be the D (5 bases). In germline, CDR1 is SGHTA, CDR2 FQGNSA. The CDR3 is 14 amino acids. CDR3 amino acids: CASSSPGQYNERYF. CDR3 nucleotides: TGTGCCAGCAGCTCCCCCGGCCAATACAATGAGCGGTACTTC.

This clonotype occurred once. The chain joins TRBV27 to TRBJ2-5; 13 nucleotides agree with TRBD2. The last part of the DNA fits TRBJ2-1 better; the J call may be wrong. The CDR3 is 14 amino acids. The germline V gene has CDR1 MNHEY and CDR2 SMNVEV (reference sequence). CDR3 loop: CASTSGRVGNEQFF. Written as DNA, the CDR3 is TGTGCCAGTACTAGCGGGAGGGTCGGGAATGAGCAGTTCTTC.

The sample holds a few counts of this clonotype. The V gene is TRBV6-6, the J gene TRBJ2-3; 12 positions agree with TRBD2. This CDR3 comprises 15 residues. Germline trimming cut 2 bases from V and 6 bases from J; bases unmatched to any gene: 3. Germline-derived CDR1 and CDR2 are MNHNY and SVGAGI (reference sequence). The CDR3 DNA is TGTGCCAGCAGTTACACTAGCGGGGGGTCGGATACGCAGTATTTT. Translating it yields CASSYTSGGSDTQYF.

V is TRBV24-1 and J is TRBJ2-1; 11 positions agree with TRBD1. V shed 0 bases and J 2 bases; nucleotides not matched to a gene: 2. The CDR3 extends over 17 amino acids. Germline CDR1 and CDR2: KGHDR and SFDVKD. CDR3 bases: TGTGCCACCAGTGATTTGGCGGGACAGGGGGCCTACAATGAGCAGTTCTTC. Encoded protein: CATSDLAGQGAYNEQFF.

V usage is TRBV6-5 and J usage is TRBJ1-2; D call uncertain. The CDR3 consists of 10 residues. V was clipped by 8 bases and J by 10 bases, with 11 bases between them. Germline CDR1 is MNHEY and CDR2 is SVGAGI. Here the CDR3 DNA reads TGTGCCAGCGCCATTTCCGACTACACCTTC. It yields the protein CASAISDYTF.

This clonotype is large (0.1 to 1%) within its sample. The chain's CDR3 is CASSLDPSGYEQFF. The CDR3 coding sequence is TGTGCCAGCAGCTTAGATCCTAGCGGCTACGAGCAGTTCTTC. This sequence joins TRBV7-2 and TRBJ2-1, with 7 bases lining up with TRBD2. The germline V gene encodes CDR1 SGHTA and CDR2 FQGNSA. The CDR3 is 14 residues long. The ends lost 1 base at V and 10 bases at J; junction bases unmatched: 7.

This clonotype showed up just a few times. V gene TRBV12-5 combines with J gene TRBJ2-5; D gene ambiguous. V lost 5 bases, J lost 10 bases, and 11 bases lay in between. Germline lookup yields CDR1 LGHNT and CDR2 FRNRAP. There are 11 residues in the CDR3. In DNA, the CDR3 is TGTGCTAGTGGTCAGATGATGTACCAGTACTTC. Translating gives CASGQMMYQYF.

By share of the sample, this clonotype is medium-sized (0.01 to 0.1%). The chain carries TRBV6-1 and TRBJ2-1; TRBD2 matches at 11 bases. TRBJ2-7 matches the DNA end more closely, so the J call is doubtful. Germline CDR1 MNHNS, CDR2 SASEGT. The CDR3 loop spans 15 amino acids. The CDR3 loop is CASKKGLAENYEQYF. CDR3 in DNA: TGTGCCAGCAAGAAGGGACTAGCGGAGAACTACGAGCAGTACTTC.

J is TRBJ2-7 and V is TRBV27; 11 nucleotides align to TRBD2. This CDR3 has 16 residues. The germline V gene encodes CDR1 MNHEY and CDR2 SMNVEV (reference sequence). The junction had 13 bases not matched to a gene; V was cut back by 5 bases and J by 7 bases. The CDR3, as DNA: TGTGCCAGCAGTCCCCAACTAGCGGGAGATTGGAATGAGCAGTACTTC. Its protein product is CASSPQLAGDWNEQYF.

This clonotype was detected only a few times. The chain employs TRBV10-2 and TRBJ2-1; 9 positions match TRBD1. Germline loops: CDR1 WSHSY, CDR2 SAAADI. V trimming: 10 bases; J trimming: 5 bases; junction bases outside the gene matches: 6. This CDR3 contains 13 residues. The CDR3: CAIRTGADNEQFF. For the CDR3, the DNA is TGCGCCATCAGGACAGGGGCGGACAATGAGCAGTTCTTC.

The J gene is TRBJ2-2, the V gene TRBV24-1; 10 nucleotides agree with TRBD1. CDR3 size: 16 residues. Germline V gives CDR1 KGHDR, CDR2 SFDVKD. V gave up 4 bases and J gave up 4 bases; unmatched junction bases: 5. The CDR3 coding sequence is TGTGCCACCAGTGACCCGGGACAGGGGACCACCGGGGAGCTGTTTTTT. Translating gives CATSDPGQGTTGELFF.

This clonotype was counted once. V is TRBV11-1 and J is TRBJ2-5, with 7 bases fitting TRBD1. The better agreement between TRBJ2-1 and the DNA end casts doubt on the J call. Germline V gene sequence: CDR1 SGHAT, CDR2 FQDESV (reference sequence). This CDR3 has 14 amino acids. The CDR3 protein is CASSRRGPWETQFF. The DNA for the CDR3 is TGTGCCAGCAGCAGAAGGGGGCCTTGGGAGACCCAGTTCTTC.

This chain links TRBV7-8 with TRBJ2-4, with 9 bases identical to TRBD1. V lost 7 bases to trimming and J lost 13 bases; unmatched junction nucleotides: 14. Germline assignment: CDR1 SGHVS and CDR2 FQNEAQ. The CDR3 is 14 residues long. This CDR3 reads CASTAGTGYNEQYF. The CDR3 DNA reads as TGTGCCAGCACCGCCGGGACAGGGTACAATGAGCAGTACTTC.